This TCR beta chain was sequenced in a study of T cells in Graves' hyperthyroidism and ophthalmopathy. If no ophthalmopathy progression occurred within 18 months, Graves' hyperthyroidism was stable. The source material, RNA transcripts, was used to amplify TCR beta CDR3 regions. A first-round RT-PCR of the TCR CDR3 used the HTBI primer set. TCRdb reprocessed the multiplex PCR reads with MiXCR, giving one entry per CDR3 protein. This table holds around 420,000 distinct CDR3 sequences, about an eighth found once. Trimming shortened V by 1 base and J by 3 bases, and 27 bases separated the two germline ends. The CDR3 loop spans 20 amino acids. Germline V gene lookup returns CDR1 LGHNT and CDR2 FRNRAP. In its sample, this clonotype was seen many times.

Sequenced: blood. The sequence derives from a woman younger than 30 with Graves' hyperthyroidism. The chain combines TRBV12-5 with TRBJ1-1, with a weak D call TRBD1 (5 bases). The DNA of the CDR3 is TGTGCTAGTGGTTTGGCCTCCCTCCCTCCCCTCGACAGCATATACACTGAAGCTTTCTTT. Protein product: CASGLASLPPLDSIYTEAFF.